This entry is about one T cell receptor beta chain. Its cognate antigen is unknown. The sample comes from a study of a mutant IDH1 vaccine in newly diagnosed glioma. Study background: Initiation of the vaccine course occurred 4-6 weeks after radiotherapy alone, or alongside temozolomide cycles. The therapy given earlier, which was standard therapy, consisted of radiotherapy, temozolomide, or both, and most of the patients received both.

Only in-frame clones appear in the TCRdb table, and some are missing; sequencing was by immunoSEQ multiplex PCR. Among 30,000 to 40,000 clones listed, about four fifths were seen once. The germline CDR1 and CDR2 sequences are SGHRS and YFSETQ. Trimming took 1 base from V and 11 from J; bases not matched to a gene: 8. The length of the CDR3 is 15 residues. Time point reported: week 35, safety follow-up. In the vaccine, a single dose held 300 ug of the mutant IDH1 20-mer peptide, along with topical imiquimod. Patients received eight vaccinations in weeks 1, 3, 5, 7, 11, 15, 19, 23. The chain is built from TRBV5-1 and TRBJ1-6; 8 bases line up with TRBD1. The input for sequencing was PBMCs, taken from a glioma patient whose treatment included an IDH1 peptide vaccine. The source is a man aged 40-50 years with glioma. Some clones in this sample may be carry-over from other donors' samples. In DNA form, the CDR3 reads TGCGCCAGCAGCTTGCATACTGGACAGGGCGCACCCCTCCACTTT. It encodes CASSLHTGQGAPLHF.